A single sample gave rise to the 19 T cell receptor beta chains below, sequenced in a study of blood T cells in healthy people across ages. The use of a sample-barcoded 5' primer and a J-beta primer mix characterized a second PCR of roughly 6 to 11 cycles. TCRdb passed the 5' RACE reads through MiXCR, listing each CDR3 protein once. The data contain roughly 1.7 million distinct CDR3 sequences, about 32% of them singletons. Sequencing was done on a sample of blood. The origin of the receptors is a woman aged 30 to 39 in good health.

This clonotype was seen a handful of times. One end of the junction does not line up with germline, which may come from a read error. The CDR3 reads CAGSYSGQQGKQFF. CDR3 nucleotides: TGTGCCGGCAGTTACTCGGGCCAACAGGGAAAGCAGTTCTTC. The chain carries TRBV6-2 or TRBV6-3 and TRBJ2-1; maybe TRBD1 (6 bases). Germline V gene data show CDR1 as MNHEY and CDR2 as SVGEGT. The CDR3 loop spans 14 amino acids.

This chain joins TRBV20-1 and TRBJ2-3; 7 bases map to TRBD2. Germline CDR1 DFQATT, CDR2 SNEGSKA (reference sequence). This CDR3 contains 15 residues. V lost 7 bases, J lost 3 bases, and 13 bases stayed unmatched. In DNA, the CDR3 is TGCAGTGTAGCCTCAGCGGGGCCCCGGACAGATACGCAGTATTTT. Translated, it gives CSVASAGPRTDTQYF.

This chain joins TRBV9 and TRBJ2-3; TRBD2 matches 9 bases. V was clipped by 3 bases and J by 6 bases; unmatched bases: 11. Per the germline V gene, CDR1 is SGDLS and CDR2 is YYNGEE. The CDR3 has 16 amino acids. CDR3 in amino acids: CASSAGSGGPSDTQYF. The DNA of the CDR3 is TGTGCCAGCAGCGCCGGGAGCGGGGGGCCGTCGGATACGCAGTATTTT.

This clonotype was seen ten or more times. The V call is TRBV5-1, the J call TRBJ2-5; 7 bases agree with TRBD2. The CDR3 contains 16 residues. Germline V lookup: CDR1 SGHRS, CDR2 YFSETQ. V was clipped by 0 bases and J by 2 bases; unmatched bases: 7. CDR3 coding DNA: TGCGCCAGCAGCTTGGCGGCTTTCGGGGGGCAAGAGACCCAGTACTTC. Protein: CASSLAAFGGQETQYF.

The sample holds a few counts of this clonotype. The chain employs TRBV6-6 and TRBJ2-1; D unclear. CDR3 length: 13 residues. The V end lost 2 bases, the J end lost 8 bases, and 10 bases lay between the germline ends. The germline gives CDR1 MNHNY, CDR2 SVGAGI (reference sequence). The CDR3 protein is CASSYGSSDEQFF. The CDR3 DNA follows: TGTGCCAGCAGTTACGGCAGCTCCGATGAGCAGTTCTTC.

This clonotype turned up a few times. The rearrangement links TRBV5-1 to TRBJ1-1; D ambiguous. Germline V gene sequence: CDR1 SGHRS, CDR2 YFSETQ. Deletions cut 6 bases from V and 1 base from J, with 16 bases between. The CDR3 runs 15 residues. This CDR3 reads CASTKEGDKNTEAFF. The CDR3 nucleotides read TGCGCCAGCACTAAAGAGGGCGATAAGAACACTGAAGCTTTCTTT.

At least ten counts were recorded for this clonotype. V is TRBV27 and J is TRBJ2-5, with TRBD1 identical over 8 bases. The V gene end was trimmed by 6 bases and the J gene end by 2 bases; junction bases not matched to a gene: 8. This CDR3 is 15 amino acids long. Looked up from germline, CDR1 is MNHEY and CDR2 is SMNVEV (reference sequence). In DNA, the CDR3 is TGTGCCAGCAGCTCCCCAGGGGGCGGGCAAGAGACCCAGTACTTC. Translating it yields CASSSPGGGQETQYF.

Written as DNA, the CDR3 is TGTGCCAGCAGTTTTTGGCCAGGGGATGGCTACACCTTC. Translated, it gives CASSFWPGDGYTF. The chain links TRBV28 to TRBJ1-2, with D perhaps matching TRBD1 (6 bases). The germline V gene encodes CDR1 MDHEN and CDR2 SYDVKM. The CDR3 covers 13 residues. Trimming removed 3 bases from V and 6 bases from J, with 11 bases in between.

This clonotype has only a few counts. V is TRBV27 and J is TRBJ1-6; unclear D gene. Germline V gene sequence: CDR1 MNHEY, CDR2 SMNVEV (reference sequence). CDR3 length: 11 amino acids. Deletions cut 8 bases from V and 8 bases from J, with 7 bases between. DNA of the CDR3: TGTGCCAGCGGAGCTTATTCACCCCTCCACTTT. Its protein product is CASGAYSPLHF.

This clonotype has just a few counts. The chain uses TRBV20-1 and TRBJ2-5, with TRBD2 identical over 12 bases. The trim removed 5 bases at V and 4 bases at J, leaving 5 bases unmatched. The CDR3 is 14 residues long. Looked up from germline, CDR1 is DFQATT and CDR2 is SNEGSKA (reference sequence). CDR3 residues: CSAAGLAGSETQYF. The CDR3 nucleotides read TGCAGTGCTGCTGGACTAGCGGGGTCAGAGACCCAGTACTTC.

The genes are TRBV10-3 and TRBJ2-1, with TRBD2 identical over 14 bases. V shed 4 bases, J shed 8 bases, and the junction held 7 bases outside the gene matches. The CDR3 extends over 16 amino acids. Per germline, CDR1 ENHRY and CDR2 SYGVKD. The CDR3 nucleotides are TGTGCCATCAGTGGGACTAGCGGGAGGAACTCCGATGAGCAGTTCTTC. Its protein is CAISGTSGRNSDEQFF.

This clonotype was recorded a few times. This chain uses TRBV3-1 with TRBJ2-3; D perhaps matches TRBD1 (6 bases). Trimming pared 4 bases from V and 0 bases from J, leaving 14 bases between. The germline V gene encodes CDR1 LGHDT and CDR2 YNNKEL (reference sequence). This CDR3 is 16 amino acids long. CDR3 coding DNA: TGTGCCAGCAGCCTGGGGGCGACCTCTAGCACAGATACGCAGTATTTT. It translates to CASSLGATSSTDTQYF.

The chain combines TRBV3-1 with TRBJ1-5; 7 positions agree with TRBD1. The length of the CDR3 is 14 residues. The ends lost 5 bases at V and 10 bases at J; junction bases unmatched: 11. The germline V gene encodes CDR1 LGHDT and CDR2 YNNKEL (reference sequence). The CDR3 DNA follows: TGTGCCAGCAGCTCCGGGACAGTCTGGGCTCCCCAGCATTTT. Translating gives CASSSGTVWAPQHF.

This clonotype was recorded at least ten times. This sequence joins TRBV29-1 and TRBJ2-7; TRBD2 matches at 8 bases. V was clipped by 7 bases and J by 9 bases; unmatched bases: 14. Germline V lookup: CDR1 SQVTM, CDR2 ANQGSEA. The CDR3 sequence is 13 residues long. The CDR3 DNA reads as TGCAGCGCCCGGGGGGGAACGGCGCCCGTGCAGTACTTC. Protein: CSARGGTAPVQYF.

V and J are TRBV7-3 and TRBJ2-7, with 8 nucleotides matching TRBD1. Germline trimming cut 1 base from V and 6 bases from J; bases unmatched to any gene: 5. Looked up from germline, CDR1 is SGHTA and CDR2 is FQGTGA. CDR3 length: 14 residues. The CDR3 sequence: CASSLIGTGGEQYF. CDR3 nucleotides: TGTGCCAGCAGCTTAATTGGGACAGGAGGCGAGCAGTACTTC. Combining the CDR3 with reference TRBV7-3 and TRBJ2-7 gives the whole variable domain GAGVSQTPSNKVTEKGKYVELRCDPISGHTALYWYRQSLGQGPEFLIYFQGTGAADDSGLPNDRFFAVRPEGSVSTLKIQRTERGDSAVYLCASSLIGTGGEQYFGPGTRLTVT.

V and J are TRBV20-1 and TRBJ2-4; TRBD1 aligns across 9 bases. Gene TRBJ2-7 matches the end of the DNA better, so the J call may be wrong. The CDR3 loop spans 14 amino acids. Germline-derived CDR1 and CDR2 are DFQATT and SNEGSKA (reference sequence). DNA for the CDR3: TGCAGTGCCAAGAGGGACAGGGCCTACTACGAGCAGTACTTC. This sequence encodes CSAKRDRAYYEQYF.

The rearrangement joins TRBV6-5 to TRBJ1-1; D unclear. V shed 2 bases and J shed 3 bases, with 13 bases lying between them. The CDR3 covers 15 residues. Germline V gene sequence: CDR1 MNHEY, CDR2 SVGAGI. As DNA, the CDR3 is TGTGCCAGCAGTTACGTCGGGTTTGGGGACACTGAAGCTTTCTTT. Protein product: CASSYVGFGDTEAFF.

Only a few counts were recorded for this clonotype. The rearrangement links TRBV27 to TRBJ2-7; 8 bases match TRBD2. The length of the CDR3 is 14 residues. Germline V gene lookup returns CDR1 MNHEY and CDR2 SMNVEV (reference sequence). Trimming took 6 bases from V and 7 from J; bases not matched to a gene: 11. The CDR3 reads CASRPSGRGGEQYF. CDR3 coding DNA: TGTGCCAGCAGGCCCAGCGGGAGAGGGGGGGAGCAGTACTTC.

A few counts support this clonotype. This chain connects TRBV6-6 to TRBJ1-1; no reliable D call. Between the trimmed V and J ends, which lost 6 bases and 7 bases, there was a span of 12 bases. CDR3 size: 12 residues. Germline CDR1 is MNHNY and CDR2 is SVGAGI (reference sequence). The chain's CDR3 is CASSNSEGEAFF. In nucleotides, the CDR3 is TGTGCCAGCAGCAATTCGGAGGGTGAAGCTTTCTTT.